Listed here are 15 T cell receptor beta chains from one sample, sequenced in a study of blood T cell repertoires in COVID-19. Profiling relied on immunoSEQ multiplex PCR, and the TCRdb table lists in-frame clones only, not all of them. The data hold some 350,000 clones, with 80% to 90% observed a single time. Specimen: PBMCs or T cells enriched from blood (not recorded which). The source of these receptors is a man in his thirties or forties who had recovered from COVID-19.

CDR3 coding DNA: TGTGCCAGCATCCCCGGGACAGGGGACTACGAGCAGTACTTC. This gives the protein CASIPGTGDYEQYF. The V call is TRBV7-9, the J call TRBJ2-7, with 10 bases aligning to TRBD1. Trimming cost V 7 bases and J 3 bases; bases outside gene matches: 6. Germline CDR1 and CDR2: SEHNR and FQNEAQ (reference sequence). The length of the CDR3 is 14 residues.

The count of this clone is one. The chain has TRBV9 and TRBJ2-5, with 8 bases lining up with TRBD2. Trimming took 1 base from V and 5 from J; bases not matched to a gene: 13. In germline, CDR1 is SGDLS, CDR2 YYNGEE. This CDR3 spans 17 amino acids. Here the CDR3 reads CASSVRIAGLVRETQYF. In DNA, the CDR3 is TGTGCCAGCAGCGTACGGATAGCGGGGTTGGTTAGGGAGACCCAGTACTTC.

The chain couples TRBV10-3 to TRBJ2-7; a possible D gene is TRBD1 (6 bases). From germline, CDR1 is ENHRY and CDR2 SYGVKD. CDR3 length: 13 amino acids. V was trimmed by 6 bases and J by 3 bases, leaving 12 bases between them. CDR3 DNA: TGTGCCATCAGAGGGGACAAGGGCTACGAGCAGTACTTC. It codes for CAIRGDKGYEQYF.

The rearrangement joins TRBV2 to TRBJ1-2; D remains ambiguous. V lost 5 bases and J lost 2, with 9 bases in between. The CDR3 consists of 13 residues. Germline V gives CDR1 SNHLY, CDR2 FYNNEI. This CDR3 reads CASSRNENYGYTF. CDR3 coding DNA: TGTGCCAGCAGTCGTAACGAGAACTATGGCTACACCTTC.

The chain links TRBV28 to TRBJ2-2; D is possibly TRBD1 (6 bases). The ends were cut back, 2 bases at V and 5 bases at J, with 9 bases in the middle. The CDR3 spans 14 residues. Germline CDR1 and CDR2: MDHEN and SYDVKM. CDR3 sequence reads: CASSLTQGTGELFF. CDR3 coding DNA: TGTGCCAGCAGTTTAACACAGGGTACCGGGGAGCTGTTTTTT.

The chain employs TRBV6-5 and TRBJ2-3; 7 bases fit TRBD2. The ends lost 2 bases at V and 1 base at J; junction bases unmatched: 6. CDR1 and CDR2 (germline): MNHEY, SVGAGI. The CDR3 is 16 residues long. CDR3 region: CASSYQRDGGTDTQYF. The CDR3 DNA reads as TGTGCCAGCAGTTACCAGCGGGACGGAGGCACAGATACGCAGTATTTT.

This clone was counted a single time. The chain combines TRBV7-3 with TRBJ1-2; TRBD1 matches 8 bases. CDR3 length equals 17 residues. Unmatched junction bases numbered 12, after V lost 0 bases and J lost 6 bases. Germline lookup yields CDR1 SGHTA and CDR2 FQGTGA. CDR3 sequence reads: CASSLTSGGAVPNGYTF. CDR3 sequence (DNA): TGTGCCAGCAGCTTAACCTCAGGGGGCGCCGTCCCTAATGGCTACACCTTC.

The rearrangement joins TRBV28 to TRBJ2-7; 9 positions match TRBD1. CDR3 length: 13 amino acids. CDR1 MDHEN and CDR2 SYDVKM come from the germline V gene. J lost 7 bases, V lost 6 bases, and 7 bases had no gene match. The CDR3 nucleotides are TGTGCCAGCAGCCTGGGACAGGGTATTGAGCAGTACTTC. It encodes CASSLGQGIEQYF.

The sample holds a few counts of this clone. The V and J genes are TRBV2 and TRBJ1-2; D uncertain. The ends were cut back, 3 bases at V and 4 bases at J, with 12 bases in the middle. The CDR3 length is 14 residues. Germline CDR1 and CDR2: SNHLY and FYNNEI. CDR3 bases: TGTGCCAGCAGTGACTCCCCACAGATCTATGGCTACACCTTC. Its protein product is CASSDSPQIYGYTF.

The rearrangement joins TRBV28 to TRBJ1-2, with D perhaps matching TRBD1 (6 bases). Per germline, CDR1 MDHEN and CDR2 SYDVKM. The CDR3 totals 15 residues. The V end was cut by 10 bases, the J end by 2 bases, with 20 bases between. In DNA, the CDR3 is TGTGCCACCGTGTTACAGGGCTCGGTGAACTATGGCTACACCTTC. This codes for CATVLQGSVNYGYTF.

V gene TRBV5-1 combines with J gene TRBJ1-6; 10 positions match TRBD1. CDR3 length equals 15 residues. The V gene end was trimmed by 7 bases and the J gene end by 7 bases; junction bases not matched to a gene: 8. The germline V gene encodes CDR1 SGHRS and CDR2 YFSETQ. The CDR3 reads CASVSGTGENSPLHF. CDR3 bases: TGCGCCAGCGTATCCGGGACAGGGGAAAATTCACCCCTCCACTTT.

This clone occurred a few times. The chain employs TRBV28 and TRBJ1-4; 8 positions match TRBD1. Trimming cost V 8 bases and J 4 bases; bases outside gene matches: 6. The germline V gene has CDR1 MDHEN and CDR2 SYDVKM. The CDR3 contains 14 residues. The CDR3 region has the DNA TGTGCCAGCCACCGGGACAGGATTAATGAAAAACTGTTTTTT. This sequence encodes CASHRDRINEKLFF.

V is TRBV24-1 and J is TRBJ2-7, with a possible D match to TRBD2 (5 bases). Between the trimmed V and J ends, which lost 1 base and 0 bases, there was a span of 15 bases. CDR1 KGHDR and CDR2 SFDVKD come from the germline V gene. This CDR3 has 17 residues. The CDR3 loop reads CATSDLVRDVFSYEQYF. Here the CDR3 DNA reads TGTGCCACCAGTGATTTAGTCCGGGATGTTTTCTCCTACGAGCAGTACTTC.

This clone has a single count. The identical CDR3 is also encoded by other nucleotide sequences in the sample. The chain employs TRBV18 and TRBJ2-1, with TRBD2 identical over 11 bases. From germline, CDR1 is KGHSH and CDR2 LQKENI. J was trimmed by 4 bases and V by 0 bases; bases with no gene match: 2. This CDR3 has 16 residues. The CDR3 bases are TGTGCCAGCTCACCACCTCTAGCGGGGGGTTACAATGAGCAGTTCTTC. Its protein product is CASSPPLAGGYNEQFF.

This chain joins TRBV5-1 and TRBJ1-2, with 7 bases aligning to TRBD1. Germline V gene data show CDR1 as SGHRS and CDR2 as YFSETQ. The V segment lost 3 bases and the J segment 0 bases; nucleotides outside the gene matches: 14. The CDR3 has 18 amino acids. The CDR3 DNA follows: TGCGCCAGCAGCTCGCTACTTAACAGGGGCGAAACTAACTATGGCTACACCTTC. Translated, it gives CASSSLLNRGETNYGYTF.